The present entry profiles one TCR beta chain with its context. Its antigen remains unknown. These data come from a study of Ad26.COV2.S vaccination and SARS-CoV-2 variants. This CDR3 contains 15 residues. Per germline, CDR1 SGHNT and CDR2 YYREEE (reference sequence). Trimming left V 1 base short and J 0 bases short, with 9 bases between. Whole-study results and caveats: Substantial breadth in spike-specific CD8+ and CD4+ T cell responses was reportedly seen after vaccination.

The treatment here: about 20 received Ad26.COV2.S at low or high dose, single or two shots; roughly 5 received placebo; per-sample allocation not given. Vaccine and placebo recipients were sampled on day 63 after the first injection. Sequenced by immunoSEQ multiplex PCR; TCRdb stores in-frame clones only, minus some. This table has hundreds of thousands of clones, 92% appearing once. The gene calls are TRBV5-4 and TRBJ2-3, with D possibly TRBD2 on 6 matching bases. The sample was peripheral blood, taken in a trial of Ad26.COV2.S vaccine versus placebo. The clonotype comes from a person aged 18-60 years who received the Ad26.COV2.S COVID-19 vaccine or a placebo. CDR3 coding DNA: TGTGCCAGCAGCTTGAGACTAGGTAGCACAGATACGCAGTATTTT. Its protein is CASSLRLGSTDTQYF. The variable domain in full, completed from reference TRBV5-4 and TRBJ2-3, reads ETGVTQSPTHLIKTRGQQVTLRCSSQSGHNTVSWYQQALGQGPQFIFQYYREEENGRGNFPPRFSGLQFPNYSSELNVNALELDDSALYLCASSLRLGSTDTQYFGPGTRLTVL.